This TCR beta chain appears in the sequencing data of a study of T cell changes during pregnancy in multiple sclerosis. The assay was immunoSEQ multiplex PCR, and TCRdb's table has in-frame clones only and misses some. Here the sample spans 60,000 or so clones, roughly 87% being singletons. Germline loops: CDR1 LNHDA, CDR2 SQIVND (reference sequence). This CDR3 contains 16 residues. V was clipped by 6 bases and J by 4 bases, with 16 bases between them. This chain uses TRBV19 with TRBJ1-6; D is uncertain. The clonotype was recovered from a female donor in good health, enrolled as a control in a pregnancy study. Here the sequenced sample was peripheral blood, taken in the second trimester of pregnancy. CDR3 in amino acids: CASSEWAWEYNSPLHF. The DNA for the CDR3 is TGTGCCAGTAGCGAATGGGCGTGGGAGTATAATTCACCCCTCCACTTT.